This TCR beta chain was sequenced in a study of blood T cell repertoires in COVID-19 (TCRdb year 2020). As for the study more broadly: Collaborator samples came from the United States, Italy and Spain and covered acute and convalescent phases of COVID-19. The repertoires were made available in a free public database intended to serve as a resource for research on the immune response to SARS-CoV-2. Where HLA class I and class II types were available, the types were taken from metadata supplied by the sample provider, not from assay-based typing. The samples were drawn from two sources: the first 160 participants of the ongoing ImmuneRACE study, and about 1,300 subjects contributed by 6 global collaborators. Deeply sampled blood TCRbeta repertoires from subjects exposed to, actively infected with, or recovered from COVID-19 were included in the dataset. A de-identified subject ID, COVID-19 status, age in years and sex were almost always included in the sample metadata. The material from the prospective study consisted of cDNA or gDNA derived from T cells, B-cell-depleted T cells, or PBMCs. Study-wide conclusions, independent of this receptor: Clinical and demographic metadata were provided uncurated, with the amount varying by source and participant.

TCRbeta CDR3 regions were amplified from genomic DNA by means of the immunoSEQ Assay, a bias-controlled multiplex PCR. Regarding the original processing steps: The number of nucleated cells in each sample was estimated by amplification of reference gene primers within the assay. Sequence reads were collapsed and filtered to measure the absolute abundance of every unique TCRbeta CDR3 rearrangement. Productive Simpson clonality was computed per sample as the square root of Simpson's diversity index over productive rearrangements. The source is immuneACCESS, and TCRdb retained only in-frame sequences with V and J called. Part of the clones is not carried over; for the studies checked, unresolved V genes explain less than half of this, and the remainder is unexplained. V, J and clone size derive from that table, while D and trimming were established from the DNA sequence. The sample includes about 150,000 clones, with 84% observed a single time. Of the sample, approximately 9.4% is held by the ten largest clones.

For CDR1 and CDR2, the germline V gene (reference sequence) lists LGHDT and YNNKEL. V trim: 2 bases; J trim: 5 bases; unmatched bases: 1. The CDR3 runs 15 amino acids, cysteine and phenylalanine included. The DNA shown is the 45-base CDR3, in frame from base 1. Note on this clone: Its antigen is still unknown. No base qualities exist here, and no much larger clone lies one base off it.

The collaborating institutions used their own protocols to collect whole blood in K2EDTA tubes. Collaborator samples were shipped for TCRbeta analysis as frozen whole blood, isolated PBMCs, or DNA extracted from either sample type. What was sequenced was peripheral blood. The sequence joins TRBV3-1 (or the pseudogene TRBV3-2) to TRBJ1-6, with 9 middle bases fitting TRBD1. The receptor comes from a woman aged 50 to 65 with acute or convalescent COVID-19. The DNA sequence is TGTGCCAGCAGCCAAAGACAGGGGGATAATTCACCCCTCCACTTT. Its translation reads: CASSQRQGDNSPLHF.